This TCR beta chain was captured by sequencing in a study of OX40 agonist ivuxolimab in advanced cancers. Blood sampling was done at baseline, cycle 4 day 1, and cycle 7 day 1. As for this clone: What it binds is not known.

Data came from immunoSEQ multiplex PCR; TCRdb stores just in-frame clones and leaves some out. The sample has about 24,000 clones, roughly 80% seen once. CDR3 length equals 16 residues. Germline CDR1 SGHRS, CDR2 YFSETQ. The V gene end was trimmed by 5 bases and the J gene end by 7 bases; junction bases not matched to a gene: 11. Study-wide results and caveats: The investigators did not determine what antigen specificity the expanded peripheral T cells had. Compared with CD4+, CD8+ T cells on average had more expanded clones.

The starting material was CD4+ or CD8+ T cells sorted from blood, obtained in a trial of the OX40 agonist ivuxolimab. The sequence was obtained from an adult with an advanced solid tumor such as melanoma, head and neck, liver or kidney cancer. The chain uses TRBV5-1 and TRBJ2-1, with TRBD2 identical over 11 bases. The CDR3 DNA sequence: TGCGCCAGCAGTTACATAGCGGGAGGGCCCTCGAATGAGCAGTTCTTC. Residues: CASSYIAGGPSNEQFF.